This T cell receptor beta chain was identified during a study of T cell responses to AZD1222 COVID-19 vaccine. Points from the study as a whole: White British donors predominated, females outnumbered males, and clonal diversity was possibly underestimated. In the spike-specific TCR repertoire, nearly half reportedly target unmutated variant regions. Spike as a whole was targeted by vaccine-associated CD4 TCRs, dominant at 160-218 and 743-854.

The sample holds a few counts of this clone. The antigen remains undetermined. The data were produced by immunoSEQ multiplex PCR, yet TCRdb's version contains in-frame clones alone and is incomplete. The sample records roughly 100,000 clones, about 89% being singletons. Here the sequenced sample was peripheral blood, taken 28 days after the second dose of the MenACWY control vaccine. The origin of this receptor is an adult who received the MenACWY meningococcal vaccine as a control.

CDR3 sequence (DNA): TGTGCCACCGTCAGGGGGGGCGACACTGAAGCTTTCTTT. Translating gives CATVRGGDTEAFF. This chain connects TRBV28 to TRBJ1-1; 7 positions match TRBD1. There are 13 residues in the CDR3. The J segment lost 3 bases and the V segment lost 10 bases, leaving 8 bases of the junction unmatched. The germline gives CDR1 MDHEN, CDR2 SYDVKM.